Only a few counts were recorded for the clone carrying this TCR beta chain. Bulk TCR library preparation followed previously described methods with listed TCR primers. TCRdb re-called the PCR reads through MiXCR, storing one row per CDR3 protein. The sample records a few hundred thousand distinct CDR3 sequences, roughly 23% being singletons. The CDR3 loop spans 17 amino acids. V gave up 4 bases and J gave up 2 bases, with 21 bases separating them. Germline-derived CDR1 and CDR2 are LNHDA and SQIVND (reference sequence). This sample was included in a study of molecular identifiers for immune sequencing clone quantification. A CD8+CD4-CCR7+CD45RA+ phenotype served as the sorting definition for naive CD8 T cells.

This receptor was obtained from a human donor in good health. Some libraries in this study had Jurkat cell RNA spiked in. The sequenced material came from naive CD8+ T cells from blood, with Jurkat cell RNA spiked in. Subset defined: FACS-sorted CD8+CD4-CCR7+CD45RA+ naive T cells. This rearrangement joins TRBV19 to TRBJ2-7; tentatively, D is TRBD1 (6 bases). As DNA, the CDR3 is TGTGCCAGTAGTACGCATCCGACAGGTTTTAAACCCTACGAGCAGTACTTC. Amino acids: CASSTHPTGFKPYEQYF.